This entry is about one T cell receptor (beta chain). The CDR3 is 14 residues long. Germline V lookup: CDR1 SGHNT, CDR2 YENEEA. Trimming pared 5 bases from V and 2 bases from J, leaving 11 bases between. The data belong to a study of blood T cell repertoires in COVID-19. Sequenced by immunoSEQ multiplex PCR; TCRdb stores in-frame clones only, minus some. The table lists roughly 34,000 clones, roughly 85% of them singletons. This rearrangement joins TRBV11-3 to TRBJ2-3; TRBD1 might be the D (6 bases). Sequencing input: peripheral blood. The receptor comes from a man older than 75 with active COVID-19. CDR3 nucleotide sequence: TGTGCCAGCAGCCAGGGGAGCTTCACAGATACGCAGTATTTT. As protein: CASSQGSFTDTQYF.